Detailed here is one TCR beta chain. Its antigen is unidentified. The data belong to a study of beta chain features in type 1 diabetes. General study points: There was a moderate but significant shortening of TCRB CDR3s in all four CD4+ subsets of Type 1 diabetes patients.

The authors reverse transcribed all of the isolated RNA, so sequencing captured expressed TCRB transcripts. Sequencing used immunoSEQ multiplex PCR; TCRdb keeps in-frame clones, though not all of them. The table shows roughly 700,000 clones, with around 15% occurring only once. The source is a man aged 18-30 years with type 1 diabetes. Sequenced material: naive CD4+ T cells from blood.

The CDR3 region is CASSLEGAPNQPQHF. Here the CDR3 DNA reads TGCGCCAGCAGCTTGGAAGGGGCCCCTAATCAGCCCCAGCATTTT. The gene calls are TRBV5-1 and TRBJ1-5, with D perhaps TRBD1 (5 bases). V was clipped by 0 bases and J by 4 bases, with 11 bases between them. CDR3 length: 15 residues. The germline V gene has CDR1 SGHRS and CDR2 YFSETQ. Full variable domain (remainder filled in from reference TRBV5-1 and TRBJ1-5): KAGVTQTPRYLIKTRGQQVTLSCSPISGHRSVSWYQQTPGQGLQFLFEYFSETQRNKGNFPGRFSGRQFSNSRSEMNVSTLELGDSALYLCASSLEGAPNQPQHFGDGTRLSIL.